The source of this TCR beta chain is a study of T cell changes during pregnancy in multiple sclerosis (dated by TCRdb to the late 2010s). About the investigation overall: The study looked at changes in the T cell repertoire across pregnancy in women with multiple sclerosis.

Library prep was done by the immunoSEQ multiplex PCR assay. The source is immuneACCESS, and TCRdb retained only in-frame sequences with V and J called. Part of the clones is not carried over; for the studies checked, unresolved V genes explain less than half of this, and the remainder is unexplained. The sample profile shows tens of thousands of clones; around 90% of them were found once. Clones ranked in the top ten supply roughly 1.9% of the sample. Points on this clone: The antigen it recognizes is unknown. No base quality information exists; no much larger clone differs at one position.

Taken from the germline V gene, the CDR1 and CDR2 loops are MNHEY and SVGAGI. V is trimmed back by 0 bases and J by 7 bases, and the junction contains 7 bases that no gene match accounts for. Its CDR3 holds 15 amino acids, cysteine through phenylalanine. Only the CDR3 portion is preserved as DNA: 45 bases, with reading frame beginning at the first base. The sequence was obtained from a female donor in good health, enrolled as a control in a pregnancy study. The sample here was peripheral blood, taken in the first trimester of pregnancy. The chain links TRBV6-5 with TRBJ1-2, and TRBD1 matches 8 of the central bases. The DNA sequence follows: TGTGCCAGCAGTTACTCTAGCAGGGGGCACGGTGGCTACACCTTC. The encoded protein is CASSYSSRGHGGYTF.